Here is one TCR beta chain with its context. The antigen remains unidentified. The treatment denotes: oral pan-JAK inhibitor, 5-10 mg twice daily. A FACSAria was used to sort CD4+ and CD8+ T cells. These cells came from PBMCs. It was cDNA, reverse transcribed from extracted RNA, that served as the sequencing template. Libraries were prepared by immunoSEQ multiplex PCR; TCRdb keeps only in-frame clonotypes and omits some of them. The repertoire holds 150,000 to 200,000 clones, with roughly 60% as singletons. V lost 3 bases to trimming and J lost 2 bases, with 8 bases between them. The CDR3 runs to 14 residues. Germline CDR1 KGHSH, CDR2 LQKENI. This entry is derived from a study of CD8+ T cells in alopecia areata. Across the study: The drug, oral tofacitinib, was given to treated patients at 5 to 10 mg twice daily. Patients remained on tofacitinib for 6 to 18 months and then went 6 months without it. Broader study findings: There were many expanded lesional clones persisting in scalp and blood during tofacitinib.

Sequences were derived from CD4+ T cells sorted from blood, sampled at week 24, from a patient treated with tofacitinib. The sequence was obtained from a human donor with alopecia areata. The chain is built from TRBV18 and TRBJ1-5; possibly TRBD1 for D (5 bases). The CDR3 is CASSPGEGNQPQHF. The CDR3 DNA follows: TGTGCCAGCTCACCGGGGGAGGGCAATCAGCCCCAGCATTTT.